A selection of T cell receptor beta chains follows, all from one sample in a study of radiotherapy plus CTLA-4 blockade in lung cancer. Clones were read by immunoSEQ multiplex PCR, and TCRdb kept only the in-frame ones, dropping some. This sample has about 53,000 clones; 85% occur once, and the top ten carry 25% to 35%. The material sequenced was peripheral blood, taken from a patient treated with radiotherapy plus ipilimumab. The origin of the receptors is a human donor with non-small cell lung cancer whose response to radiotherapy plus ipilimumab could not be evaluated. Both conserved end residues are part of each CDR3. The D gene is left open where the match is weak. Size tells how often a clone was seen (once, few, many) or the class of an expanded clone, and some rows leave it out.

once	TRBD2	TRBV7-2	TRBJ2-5	TGTGCCAGCAGCCTTAGTAAGCGGGAGGGCCGCATGGAGACCCAGTACTTC	CASSLSKREGRMETQYF
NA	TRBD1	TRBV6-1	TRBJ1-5	TGTGCCAGCAGTACCCACAGGCAGGGGGATCAGCCCCAGCATTTT	CASSTHRQGDQPQHF
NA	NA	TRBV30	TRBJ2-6	TGTGCCTGGAGTATCAGGGGTGCTGGGGCCAACGTCCTGACTTTC	CAWSIRGAGANVLTF
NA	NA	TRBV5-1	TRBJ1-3	TGCGCCAGCAGCTCAGCAGGGACAACTGGAAACACCATATATTTT	CASSSAGTTGNTIYF
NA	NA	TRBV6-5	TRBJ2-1	TGTGCCAGCGCGGGGCGGTTGAGCTCCTACAATGAGCAGTTCTTC	CASAGRLSSYNEQFF
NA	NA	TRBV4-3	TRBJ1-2	TGCGCCAGCAGCCAATTACACCAAGCGGGGTATGGCTACACCTTC	CASSQLHQAGYGYTF
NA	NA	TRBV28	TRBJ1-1	TGTGCCAGCAGTTTATACGACCAGGCCCCGAAGACTGAAGCTTTCTTT	CASSLYDQAPKTEAFF
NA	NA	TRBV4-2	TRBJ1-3	TGTGCCAGCAGCCAAGTAACAGGGTCTGGAAACACCATATATTTT	CASSQVTGSGNTIYF
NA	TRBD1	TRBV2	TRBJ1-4	TGTGCCAGCAGGGGCCACGGGACAGGAAATGAAAAACTGTTTTTT	CASRGHGTGNEKLFF
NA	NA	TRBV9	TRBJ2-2	TGTGCCAGCAGCGTAGACCCCCCCTCCAGGGTGGGAAACACCGGGGAGCTGTTTTTT	CASSVDPPSRVGNTGELFF
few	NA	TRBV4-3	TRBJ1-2	TGCGCCAGCAGCCAAGCGTGGGGGGACTATGGCTACACCTTC	CASSQAWGDYGYTF
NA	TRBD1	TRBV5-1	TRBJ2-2	TGCGCCAGCAGCATGACAGGGCCACCGAACACCGGGGAGCTGTTTTTT	CASSMTGPPNTGELFF
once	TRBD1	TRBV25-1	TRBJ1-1	TGTGCCAGCAGTTATACAGGGGCCCCTGAAGCTTTCTTT	CASSYTGAPEAFF
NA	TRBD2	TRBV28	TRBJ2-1	TGTGCCAGCAGATCTAGCGGGTTGAGCTCCTACAATGAGCAGTTCTTC	CASRSSGLSSYNEQFF
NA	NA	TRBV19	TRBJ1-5	TGTGCCAGTAGTCCCCCGGGGTTGCGCAATCAGCCCCAGCATTTT	CASSPPGLRNQPQHF
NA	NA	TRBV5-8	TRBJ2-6	TGTGCCAGCAGCTTGAGCGGTGGGGCCAACGTCCTGACTTTC	CASSLSGGANVLTF
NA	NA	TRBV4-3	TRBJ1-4	TGCGCCAGCAGCGGACAGAGAAAAGAAAAACTGTTTTTT	CASSGQRKEKLFF
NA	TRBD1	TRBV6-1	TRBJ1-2	TGTGCCAGCAGGGGGGGCGAGACAGGGTCCGGCTACACCTTC	CASRGGETGSGYTF
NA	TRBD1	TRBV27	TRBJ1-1	TGTGCCAGCAGTCCCCTGACAGGGGAGACTGAAGCTTTCTTT	CASSPLTGETEAFF
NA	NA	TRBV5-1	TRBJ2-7	TGCGCCAGCGGTTCGAGCGGAGGCTCCTACGAGCAGTACTTC	CASGSSGGSYEQYF
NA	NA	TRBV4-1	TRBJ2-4	TGCGCCAGCAGCCAAGGTATTTTCGGTGGCCAGGGGACCGAAAACATTCAGTACTTC	CASSQGIFGGQGTENIQYF
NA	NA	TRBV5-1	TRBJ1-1	TGCGCCAGCAGCGTAGGGGGACGGACGAACACTGAAGCTTTCTTT	CASSVGGRTNTEAFF
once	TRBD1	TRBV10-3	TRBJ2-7	TGTGCCATCAAGGGAGACGGGACAGGGCTCTACGAGCAGTACTTC	CAIKGDGTGLYEQYF
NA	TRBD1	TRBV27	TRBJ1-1	TGTGCCAGCAGTCAGACAGGGGGAAGCACTGAAGCTTTCTTT	CASSQTGGSTEAFF
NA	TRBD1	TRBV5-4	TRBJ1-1	TGTGCCAGCAGCCGGTTGACAGGGGCCTTGAACACTGAAGCTTTCTTT	CASSRLTGALNTEAFF
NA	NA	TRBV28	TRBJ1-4	TGTGCCAGCAGTTGGACCGCGGGCGGGGAAAAACTGTTTTTT	CASSWTAGGEKLFF
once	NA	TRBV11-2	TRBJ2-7	TGTGCCAGCAGCTCCCGCTACGAGCAGTACTTC	CASSSRYEQYF
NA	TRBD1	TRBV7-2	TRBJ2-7	TGTGCCAGCAGCCCTCCACGGGGACAGGGAAATCACGAGCAGTACTTC	CASSPPRGQGNHEQYF
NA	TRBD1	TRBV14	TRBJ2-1	TGTGCCAGCACCAGCAGGGGGTACAATGAGCAGTTCTTC	CASTSRGYNEQFF
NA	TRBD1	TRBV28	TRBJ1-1	TGTGCCAGCAGTCACCGACAGGGGTTGAAAACTGAAGCTTTCTTT	CASSHRQGLKTEAFF
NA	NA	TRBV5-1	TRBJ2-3	TGCGCCAGCAGCTTCCTAGCGCCTACGGCAGATACGCAGTATTTT	CASSFLAPTADTQYF
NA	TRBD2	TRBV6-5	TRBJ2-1	TGTGCCAGCAGTTATTTTCGCGGGAGTAACTACAATGAGCAGTTCTTC	CASSYFRGSNYNEQFF
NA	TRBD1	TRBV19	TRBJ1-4	TGTGCCAGTAGCGCGACCCGACAGGGGGTTAATGAAAAACTGTTTTTT	CASSATRQGVNEKLFF
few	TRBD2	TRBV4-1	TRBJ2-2	TGCGCCAGCAGCCAAGATTTGACTAGCGGAAACACCGGGGAGCTGTTTTTT	CASSQDLTSGNTGELFF
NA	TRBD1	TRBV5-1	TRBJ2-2	TGCGCCAGCAGCTTGTTGACAGGGGTCACCGGGGAGCTGTTTTTT	CASSLLTGVTGELFF
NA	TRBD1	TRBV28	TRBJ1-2	TGTGCCAGCAGTTTCCAGGGGGCGGCGGATGGCTACACCTTC	CASSFQGAADGYTF
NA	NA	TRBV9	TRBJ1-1	TGTGCCAGCAGCGGGTGGGGGGGGGCGAACACTGAAGCTTTCTTT	CASSGWGGANTEAFF